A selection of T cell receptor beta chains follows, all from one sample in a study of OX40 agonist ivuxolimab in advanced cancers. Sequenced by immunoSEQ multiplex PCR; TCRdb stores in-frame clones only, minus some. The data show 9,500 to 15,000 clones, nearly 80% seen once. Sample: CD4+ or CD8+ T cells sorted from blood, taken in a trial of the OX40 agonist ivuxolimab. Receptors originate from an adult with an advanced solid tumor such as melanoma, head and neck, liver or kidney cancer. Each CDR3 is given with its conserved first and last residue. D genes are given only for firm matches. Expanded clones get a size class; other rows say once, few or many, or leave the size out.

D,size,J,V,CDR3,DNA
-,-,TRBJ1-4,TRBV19,CASSMVPGGRTEKLFF,TGTGCCAGTAGTATGGTTCCGGGAGGACGCACTGAAAAACTGTTTTTT
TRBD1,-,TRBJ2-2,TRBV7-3,CASSLRPRGQGADSNTGELFF,TGTGCCAGCAGCTTACGGCCCAGGGGACAGGGGGCCGACTCGAACACCGGGGAGCTGTTTTTT
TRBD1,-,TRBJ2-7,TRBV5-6,CASSSDRSSYEQYF,TGTGCCAGCAGCTCGGACAGGAGCTCCTACGAGCAGTACTTC
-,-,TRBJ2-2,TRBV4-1,CASSQKFTGELFF,TGCGCCAGCAGCCAAAAATTCACCGGGGAGCTGTTTTTT
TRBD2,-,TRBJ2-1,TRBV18,CASSSGGSLNEQFF,TGTGCCAGCTCCTCGGGAGGGTCTCTCAATGAGCAGTTCTTC
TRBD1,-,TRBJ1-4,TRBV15,CATSFQVGGQGNEKLFF,TGTGCCACCAGCTTCCAGGTCGGGGGACAGGGTAATGAAAAACTGTTTTTT
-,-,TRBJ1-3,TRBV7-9,CASSPRLDTIYF,TGTGCCAGCAGCCCCCGTTTAGACACCATATATTTT
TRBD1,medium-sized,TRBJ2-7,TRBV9,CASSETGTARSSYEQYF,TGTGCCAGCAGTGAGACTGGGACAGCCAGGAGCTCCTACGAGCAGTACTTC
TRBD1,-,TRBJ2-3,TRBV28,CASSFQQGGDTQYF,TGTGCCAGCAGTTTCCAACAGGGGGGAGATACGCAGTATTTT
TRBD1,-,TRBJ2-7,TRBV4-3,CASSPSGTGESYEQYF,TGCGCCAGCAGCCCTTCCGGGACAGGAGAGTCCTACGAGCAGTACTTC
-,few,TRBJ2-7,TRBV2,CASSFTPGPYF,TGTGCCAGCAGTTTTACACCGGGACCCTACTTC
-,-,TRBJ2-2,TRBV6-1,CASSRYGELFF,TGTGCCAGCAGTCGCTACGGGGAGCTGTTTTTT
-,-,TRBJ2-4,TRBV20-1,CSARIRGIQYF,TGCAGTGCTAGGATAAGAGGCATTCAGTACTTC
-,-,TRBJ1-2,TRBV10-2,CASSGRGPHYGYTF,TGCGCCAGCAGTGGTCGGGGCCCGCACTATGGCTACACCTTC
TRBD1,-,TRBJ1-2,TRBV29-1,CSAHGTGEDYGYTF,TGCAGCGCCCATGGGACAGGGGAGGACTATGGCTACACCTTC
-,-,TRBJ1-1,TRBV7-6,CASSLFQGREAFF,TGTGCCAGCAGCTTATTTCAGGGCAGGGAAGCTTTCTTT
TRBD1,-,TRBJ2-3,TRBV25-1,CASSEFGTVTDTQYF,TGTGCCAGCAGTGAATTTGGGACAGTTACAGATACGCAGTATTTT
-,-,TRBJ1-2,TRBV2,CASSEGGAFNGYTF,TGTGCCAGCAGTGAAGGGGGGGCCTTTAATGGCTACACCTTC
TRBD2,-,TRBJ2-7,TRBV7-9,CASSLAPLEAGVNYEQYF,TGTGCCAGCAGCTTAGCCCCCTTAGAAGCGGGAGTCAACTACGAGCAGTACTTC
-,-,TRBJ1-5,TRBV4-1,CASSQGPNQPQHF,TGCGCCAGCAGCCAAGGACCGAATCAGCCCCAGCATTTT
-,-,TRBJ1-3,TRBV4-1,CASSQPAIGFGNTIYF,TGCGCCAGCAGCCAACCGGCGATAGGCTTTGGAAACACCATATATTTT
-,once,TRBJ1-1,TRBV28,CASNSLRGGPTNTEAFF,TGTGCCAGCAACTCACTTAGGGGGGGGCCTACGAACACTGAAGCTTTCTTT
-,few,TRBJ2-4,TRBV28,CASSPTGTGDIQYF,TGTGCCAGCAGTCCGACAGGGACGGGAGACATTCAGTACTTC
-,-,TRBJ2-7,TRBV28,CASLPPGGSGYEQYF,TGTGCCAGCCTACCCCCAGGAGGTAGCGGATACGAGCAGTACTTC
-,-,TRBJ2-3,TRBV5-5,CASTLGGLSTDTQYF,TGTGCCAGCACCCTAGGGGGTCTTAGCACAGATACGCAGTATTTT
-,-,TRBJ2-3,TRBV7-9,CASSNNRDPDTDTQYF,TGTGCCAGCAGCAACAACCGGGACCCCGACACAGATACGCAGTATTTT
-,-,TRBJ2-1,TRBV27,CASSPYRISSYNEQFF,TGTGCCAGCAGTCCTTACAGGATCAGCTCCTACAATGAGCAGTTCTTC
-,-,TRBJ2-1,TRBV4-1,CASSPQGDEQFF,TGCGCCAGCAGCCCGCAGGGCGATGAGCAGTTCTTC
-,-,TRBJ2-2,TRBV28,CASREITGELFF,TGTGCCAGCAGAGAGATCACCGGGGAGCTGTTTTTT
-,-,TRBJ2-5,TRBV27,CASSSLGGQETQYF,TGTGCCAGCAGTTCTCTCGGAGGGCAAGAGACCCAGTACTTC
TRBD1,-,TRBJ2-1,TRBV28,CASSQTGDLSNEQFF,TGTGCCAGCAGTCAGACAGGGGATTTATCCAATGAGCAGTTCTTC
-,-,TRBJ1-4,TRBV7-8,CASSQEGTLNQATNEKLFF,TGTGCCAGCAGCCAGGAAGGGACTTTAAACCAGGCAACTAATGAAAAACTGTTTTTT
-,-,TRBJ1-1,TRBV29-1,CSVGFLEGNTEAFF,TGCAGCGTTGGTTTCCTCGAGGGGAACACTGAAGCTTTCTTT
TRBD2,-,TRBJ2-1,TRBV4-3,CASSPGLAGDYNEQFF,TGCGCCAGCAGCCCGGGACTAGCGGGAGACTACAATGAGCAGTTCTTC
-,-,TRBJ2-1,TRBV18,CASSPSNEQFF,TGTGCCAGCTCTCCATCTAATGAGCAGTTCTTC
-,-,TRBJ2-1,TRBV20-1,CSARYNEQFF,TGCAGTGCCAGGTACAATGAGCAGTTCTTC
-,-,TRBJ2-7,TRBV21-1,CASSKVGERYEQYF,TGTGCCAGCAGCAAAGTTGGTGAACGATACGAGCAGTACTTC
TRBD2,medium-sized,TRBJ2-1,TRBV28,CASTLLAGAYNEQFF,TGTGCCAGCACTCTACTAGCGGGAGCGTACAATGAGCAGTTCTTC
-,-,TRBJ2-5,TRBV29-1,CSVLLSKTKETQYF,TGCAGCGTACTGCTATCCAAAACGAAAGAGACCCAGTACTTC
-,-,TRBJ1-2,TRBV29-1,CSVEGGRGGGYTF,TGCAGCGTTGAGGGGGGCAGGGGAGGTGGCTACACCTTC
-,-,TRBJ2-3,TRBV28,CASSPPGSLTDTQYF,TGTGCCAGCAGTCCACCGGGATCCCTCACAGATACGCAGTATTTT
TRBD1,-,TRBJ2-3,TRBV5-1,CASSLGDSTTDTQYF,TGCGCCAGCAGCTTGGGGGACAGTACCACAGATACGCAGTATTTT
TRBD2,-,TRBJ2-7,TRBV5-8,CASTPGAGGHLYEQYF,TGTGCCAGCACCCCTGGGGCGGGGGGACACCTTTACGAGCAGTACTTC
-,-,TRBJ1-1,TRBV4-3,CASSQDWRGGTEAFF,TGCGCCAGCAGCCAAGATTGGAGGGGAGGGACTGAAGCTTTCTTT
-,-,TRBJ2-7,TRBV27,CASSLVPTGYEQYF,TGTGCCAGCAGTCTTGTCCCAACTGGGTACGAGCAGTACTTC
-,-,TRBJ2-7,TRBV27,CASSSGYEQYF,TGTGCCAGCAGTTCCGGCTACGAGCAGTACTTC